This TCR beta chain was obtained from a study of response to subunit inactivated influenza vaccine. Study-wide results and caveats: The authors proposed limited new T cell recruitment per seasonal influenza vaccination.

A single record per CDR3 protein comes from TCRdb applying MiXCR to the RT-PCR reads. In the table there are over 800,000 distinct CDR3 sequences, roughly 20% of which are singletons. This CDR3 comprises 17 residues. Looked up from germline, CDR1 is SQVTM and CDR2 is ANQGSEA. Trimming cost V 3 bases and J 6 bases; bases outside gene matches: 14. This clonotype was detected ten times or more. Its antigen is undetermined. The sequence was obtained from a man aged 45 to 65 who received an inactivated influenza vaccine. The specimen was PBMCs from blood, collected roughly 5 days after vaccination. The V and J genes are TRBV29-1 and TRBJ2-2; TRBD1 matches 9 bases. The CDR3 region has the DNA TGCAGCGTTGAGACGGACAGGGGAGGTTTCGGGCCCGGGGAGCTGTTTTTT. This encodes CSVETDRGGFGPGELFF.